The clone carrying this T cell receptor (beta chain) was picked up a small number of times. Its specificity is not known. Germline lookup yields CDR1 MNHNY and CDR2 SVGAGI (reference sequence). Trimming cost V 5 bases and J 7 bases, with 21 bases left between them. The length of the CDR3 is 16 residues. cDNA molecules carried unique molecular identifiers, and template switching added a universal primer site. MiXCR was run by TCRdb on the 5' RACE reads, yielding one entry per CDR3 protein. The sample includes roughly 1.6 million distinct CDR3 sequences, around 33% of them seen just once. The sample is drawn from a study of identical twins. Study-level points and caveats: With abundant cord blood beta clonotypes, insertions were fewer; memory repertoires showed no such pattern.

Source material: cord blood. The receptor was derived from a newborn girl in good health. The rearrangement joins TRBV6-6 to TRBJ2-1; possibly TRBD1 or TRBD2 for D (6 bases each). CDR3 sequence reads: CASSPEGGQVRNEQFF. The CDR3 nucleotides are TGTGCCAGCAGTCCGGAAGGGGGGCAGGTGAGGAATGAGCAGTTCTTC.